One and the same sample provided the 23 T cell receptor beta chains below, sequenced in a study of CD8+ T cells in alopecia areata. TCR sequencing used cDNA made by reverse transcription of extracted RNA. Sequencing used immunoSEQ multiplex PCR; TCRdb keeps in-frame clones, though not all of them. The sample has more than 150,000 clones; roughly 53% are singletons. Regarding treatment: oral pan-JAK inhibitor, 5-10 mg twice daily. The sample in question was CD8+ T cells sorted from blood, obtained at week 24, from a patient treated with tofacitinib. The receptors derive from a human donor with alopecia areata.

The chain carries TRBV7-2 and TRBJ2-1, with 8 bases fitting TRBD2. CDR3 length: 15 residues. V shed 5 bases and J 1 base; nucleotides not matched to a gene: 4. Germline CDR1 SGHTA, CDR2 FQGNSA. The CDR3 DNA is TGTGCCAGCAGCCCCGGCGGGGGGTCCTACAATGAGCAGTTCTTC. Encoded protein: CASSPGGGSYNEQFF.

This chain connects TRBV5-4 to TRBJ2-2; possible D gene TRBD1, 6 bases. Per germline, CDR1 SGHNT and CDR2 YYREEE (reference sequence). The CDR3 has 14 amino acids. Trimming left V 4 bases short and J 3 bases short, with 10 bases between. This CDR3 reads CASSPGQYTGELFF. The CDR3 DNA is TGTGCCAGCAGCCCAGGACAGTACACCGGGGAGCTGTTTTTT.

The chain uses TRBV28 and TRBJ2-3; D assignment may be TRBD1 or TRBD2 (5 bases each). This CDR3 region has 20 residues. The V end lost 6 bases, the J end lost 0 bases, and 28 bases lay between the germline ends. In germline, CDR1 is MDHEN, CDR2 SYDVKM. Here the CDR3 DNA reads TGTGCCAGCAGCAACTTGATTTTGGGACGGACTTACTCTAGCACAGATACGCAGTATTTT. As protein: CASSNLILGRTYSSTDTQYF.

V gene TRBV6-6 combines with J gene TRBJ1-2; D perhaps matches TRBD1 (5 bases). Trimming stripped 6 bases from V and 0 bases from J, with 14 bases between. The CDR3 has 15 amino acids. CDR1 is MNHNY, CDR2 SVGAGI, per germline (reference sequence). The DNA of the CDR3 is TGTGCCAGCAGGGGTAGACAGCGATCTAACTATGGCTACACCTTC. The encoded protein is CASRGRQRSNYGYTF.

V usage is TRBV29-1 and J usage is TRBJ1-2, with a tentative D call TRBD1 (6 bases). Trimming removed 6 bases from V and 1 base from J, with 12 bases in between. Per the germline V gene, CDR1 is SQVTM and CDR2 is ANQGSEA. CDR3 length: 13 amino acids. The CDR3 DNA follows: TGCAGCGTGGCGGACAGCAATAACTATGGCTACACCTTC. It yields the protein CSVADSNNYGYTF.

The rearrangement uses TRBV2 and TRBJ1-6; TRBD1 agrees at 8 bases. Germline V lookup: CDR1 SNHLY, CDR2 FYNNEI. Germline trimming cut 6 bases from V and 2 bases from J; bases unmatched to any gene: 6. CDR3 length: 16 amino acids. Here the CDR3 DNA reads TGTGCCAGCAGCGGACAGGGAAGGACCTATAATTCACCCCTCCACTTT. Translating gives CASSGQGRTYNSPLHF.

About this clone: Other DNA sequences in the sample encode the same CDR3. The genes are TRBV13 and TRBJ1-2; D gene uncertain. CDR3 length: 12 residues. Germline values: CDR1 PRHDT, CDR2 FYEKMQ (reference sequence). Trimming left V 0 bases short and J 4 bases short, with 3 bases between. The CDR3 DNA follows: TGTGCCAGCAGCTTAGGACTCTATGGCTACACCTTC. This encodes CASSLGLYGYTF.

This clone was seen a few times. V and J are TRBV9 and TRBJ2-3; D gene uncertain. CDR1 is SGDLS and CDR2 is YYNGEE in the germline V gene. V lost 6 bases and J 3 bases, leaving 8 bases between the germline ends. CDR3 length: 12 residues. The CDR3 bases are TGTGCCAGCACCCAAGGAACAGATACGCAGTATTTT. Protein sequence: CASTQGTDTQYF.

CDR3 coding DNA: TGTGCCAGCAGCCGGGGGGGCGGTGGTGAAAAACTGTTTTTT. Protein product: CASSRGGGGEKLFF. The chain uses TRBV6-6 and TRBJ1-4; D possibly corresponds to TRBD1 (6 bases). Germline V gene lookup returns CDR1 MNHNY and CDR2 SVGAGI (reference sequence). The CDR3 is 14 residues long. V was cut by 6 bases and J by 7 bases, with 15 bases left in between.

The chain combines TRBV7-2 with TRBJ1-1; D is unclear. Germline assignment: CDR1 SGHTA and CDR2 FQGNSA. Trimming left V 5 bases short and J 6 bases short, with 22 bases between. The CDR3 loop spans 16 amino acids. The CDR3 protein is CASSRPREGIQAEAFF. The CDR3 coding sequence is TGTGCCAGCAGCCGTCCCCGGGAGGGAATTCAGGCTGAAGCTTTCTTT.

This chain joins TRBV29-1 and TRBJ2-2; no definite D call. This CDR3 comprises 13 residues. The germline V gene has CDR1 SQVTM and CDR2 ANQGSEA. CDR3 coding DNA: TGCAGGGAATTTGCCCCTATTGCCGGGGAGCTGTTTTTT. As protein: CREFAPIAGELFF.

The V call is TRBV27, the J call TRBJ2-1; perhaps TRBD1 as D (5 bases). The V gene's germline CDR1 is MNHEY and CDR2 SMNVEV (reference sequence). V dropped 6 bases and J dropped 6 bases, with 9 bases sitting between them. CDR3 length equals 12 residues. CDR3 nucleotide sequence: TGTGCCAGCAGCCTTCAGGGCAATGAGCAGTTCTTC. Its translation is CASSLQGNEQFF.

The V gene is TRBV6-5, the J gene TRBJ2-3; D gene ambiguous. Trimming took off 10 bases at V and 2 bases at J, with 19 bases between the two ends. The CDR3 totals 15 residues. CDR1 and CDR2 (germline): MNHEY, SVGAGI. The CDR3 DNA reads as TGTGCCACCGTGGTGGGTGGGTCCCACACAGATACGCAGTATTTT. Its protein product is CATVVGGSHTDTQYF.

The chain combines TRBV9 with TRBJ1-2; D is unresolved. V gave up 5 bases and J gave up 4 bases, with 9 bases separating them. This CDR3 is 12 amino acids long. Germline lookup yields CDR1 SGDLS and CDR2 YYNGEE. The CDR3 nucleotides read TGTGCCAGCAGAGATGTGGCCTATGGCTACACCTTC. This encodes CASRDVAYGYTF.

The chain combines TRBV7-9 with TRBJ2-7; D is perhaps TRBD2 (6 bases). V lost 3 bases and J 3 bases, leaving 9 bases between the germline ends. Looked up from germline, CDR1 is SEHNR and CDR2 is FQNEAQ (reference sequence). The CDR3 consists of 13 residues. The DNA for the CDR3 is TGTGCCAGCAGCTTGGGACTGAACTACGAGCAGTACTTC. Protein product: CASSLGLNYEQYF.

The chain couples TRBV14 to TRBJ2-7; 7 bases agree with TRBD1. The germline gives CDR1 SGHDN, CDR2 FVKESK. Unmatched junction bases numbered 6, after V lost 2 bases and J lost 2 bases. The CDR3 loop spans 15 amino acids. CDR3 residues: CASSQWGQTTYEQYF. CDR3 DNA sequence: TGTGCCAGCAGCCAATGGGGACAGACGACCTACGAGCAGTACTTC.

The chain combines TRBV7-9 with TRBJ2-3, with TRBD2 as a possible D gene (7 bases). The ends were cut back, 4 bases at V and 6 bases at J, with 17 bases in the middle. The CDR3 is 15 residues long. From germline, CDR1 is SEHNR and CDR2 FQNEAQ (reference sequence). The CDR3 sequence: CASSSWGGQADTQYF. The CDR3 DNA follows: TGTGCCAGCAGCTCGTGGGGGGGCCAGGCCGATACGCAGTATTTT.

This clone was seen just once. This rearrangement joins TRBV11-2 to TRBJ2-1; 8 bases map to TRBD1. Germline V lookup: CDR1 SGHAT, CDR2 FQNNGV. V was clipped by 5 bases and J by 3 bases; unmatched bases: 6. The CDR3 is made up of 15 amino acids. CDR3: CASSAGQGGYNEQFF. DNA of the CDR3: TGTGCCAGCAGCGCAGGACAGGGAGGCTACAATGAGCAGTTCTTC.

V and J are TRBV6-1 and TRBJ2-1; 7 nucleotides align to TRBD2. The V gene end was trimmed by 1 base and the J gene end by 3 bases; junction bases not matched to a gene: 6. The CDR3 is 16 amino acids. The germline V gene has CDR1 MNHNS and CDR2 SASEGT. CDR3 amino acids: CASSEVERDLYNEQFF. The DNA for the CDR3 is TGTGCCAGCAGTGAAGTTGAGCGGGATCTCTACAATGAGCAGTTCTTC.

This clone was detected only once. The V and J genes are TRBV5-6 and TRBJ2-1; 10 bases agree with TRBD2. Trimming cost V 2 bases and J 2 bases; bases outside gene matches: 4. CDR3 length: 16 residues. From germline, CDR1 is SGHDT and CDR2 YYEEEE. CDR3 sequence reads: CASSFASGGPYNEQFF. In nucleotides, the CDR3 is TGTGCCAGCAGCTTTGCTAGCGGGGGCCCCTACAATGAGCAGTTCTTC. The variable domain in full, completed from reference TRBV5-6 and TRBJ2-1, reads DAGVTQSPTHLIKTRGQQVTLRCSPKSGHDTVSWYQQALGQGPQFIFQYYEEEERQRGNFPDRFSGHQFPNYSSELNVNALLLGDSALYLCASSFASGGPYNEQFFGPGTRLTVL.

This chain links TRBV6-5 with TRBJ2-3, with no clear D. This CDR3 is built from 14 residues. The V end was cut by 3 bases, the J end by 6 bases, with 13 bases between. In germline, CDR1 is MNHEY, CDR2 SVGAGI. In DNA form, the CDR3 reads TGTGCCAGCAGTTATCGGCAAAGTGGGGATACGCAGTATTTT. Its protein product is CASSYRQSGDTQYF.

CDR3 region: CASSTRDQSASTDTQYF. CDR3 nucleotide sequence: TGTGCCAGCAGCACCCGGGACCAATCAGCTAGCACAGATACGCAGTATTTT. The rearrangement links TRBV7-3 to TRBJ2-3, with D tentatively TRBD1 or TRBD2 (5 bases each). The length of the CDR3 is 17 residues. V was trimmed by 5 bases and J by 0 bases, leaving 18 bases between them. Germline lookup yields CDR1 SGHTA and CDR2 FQGTGA.

The V gene is TRBV10-3, the J gene TRBJ2-2; perhaps D is TRBD1 or TRBD2 (5 bases each). The germline gives CDR1 ENHRY, CDR2 SYGVKD. V was trimmed by 7 bases and J by 0 bases, leaving 9 bases between them. There are 14 residues in the CDR3. CDR3 amino acids: CAINGASNTGELFF. The CDR3, as DNA: TGTGCCATCAACGGGGCGTCGAACACCGGGGAGCTGTTTTTT.